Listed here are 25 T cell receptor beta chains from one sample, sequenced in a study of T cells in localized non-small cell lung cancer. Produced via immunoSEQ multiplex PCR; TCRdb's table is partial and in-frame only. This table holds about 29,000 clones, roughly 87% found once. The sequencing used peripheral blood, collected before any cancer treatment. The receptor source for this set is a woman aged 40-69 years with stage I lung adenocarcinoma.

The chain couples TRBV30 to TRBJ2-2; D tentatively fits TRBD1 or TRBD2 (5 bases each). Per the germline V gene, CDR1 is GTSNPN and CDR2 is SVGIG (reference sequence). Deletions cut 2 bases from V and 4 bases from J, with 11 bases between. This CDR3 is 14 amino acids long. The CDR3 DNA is TGTGCCTGGAGTAGGGGACCTTCCACCGGGGAGCTGTTTTTT. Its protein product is CAWSRGPSTGELFF.

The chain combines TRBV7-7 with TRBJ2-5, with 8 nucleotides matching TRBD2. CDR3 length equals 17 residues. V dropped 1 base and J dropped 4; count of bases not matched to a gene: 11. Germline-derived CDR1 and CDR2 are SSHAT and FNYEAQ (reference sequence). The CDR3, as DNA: TGTGCCAGCAGCTTAGGGGGAACGGGAGGGCCCGGAGAGACCCAGTACTTC. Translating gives CASSLGGTGGPGETQYF.

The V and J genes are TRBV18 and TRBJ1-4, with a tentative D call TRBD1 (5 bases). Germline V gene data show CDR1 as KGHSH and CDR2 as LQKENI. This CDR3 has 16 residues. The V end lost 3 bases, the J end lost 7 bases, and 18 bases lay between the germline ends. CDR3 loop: CASSPRDPKGGEKLFF. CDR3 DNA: TGTGCCAGCTCACCCCGGGACCCCAAAGGAGGTGAAAAACTGTTTTTT.

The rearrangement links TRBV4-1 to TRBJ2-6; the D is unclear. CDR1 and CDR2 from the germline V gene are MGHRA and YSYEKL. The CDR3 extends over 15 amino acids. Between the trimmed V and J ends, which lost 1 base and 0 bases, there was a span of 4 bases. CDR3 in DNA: TGCGCCAGCAGCCAAGTGGGCTCTGGGGCCAACGTCCTGACTTTC. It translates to CASSQVGSGANVLTF.

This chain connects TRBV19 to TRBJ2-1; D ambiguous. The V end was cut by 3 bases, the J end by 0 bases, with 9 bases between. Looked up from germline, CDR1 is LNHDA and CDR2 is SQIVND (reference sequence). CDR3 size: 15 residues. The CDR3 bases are TGTGCCAGTAGTATCATCAGGTCCTCCTACAATGAGCAGTTCTTC. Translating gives CASSIIRSSYNEQFF.

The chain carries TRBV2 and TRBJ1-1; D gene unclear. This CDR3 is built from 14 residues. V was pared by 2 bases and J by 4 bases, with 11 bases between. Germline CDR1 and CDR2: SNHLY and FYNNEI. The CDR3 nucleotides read TGTGCCAGCAGTGAATATGGTTTTGCCACTGAAGCTTTCTTT. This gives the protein CASSEYGFATEAFF.

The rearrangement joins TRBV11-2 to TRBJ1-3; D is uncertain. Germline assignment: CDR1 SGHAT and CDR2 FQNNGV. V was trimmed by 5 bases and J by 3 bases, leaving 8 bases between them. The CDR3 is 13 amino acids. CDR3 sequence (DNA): TGTGCCAGCAGCAAGAGTAATGGAAACACCATATATTTT. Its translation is CASSKSNGNTIYF. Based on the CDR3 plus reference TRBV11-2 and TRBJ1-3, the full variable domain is EAGVAQSPRYKIIEKRQSVAFWCNPISGHATLYWYQQILGQGPKLLIQFQNNGVVDDSQLPKDRFSAERLKGVDSTLKIQPAKLEDSAVYLCASSKSNGNTIYFGEGSWLTVV.

The CDR3 protein is CASSRGPSLGTSYEQYF. The CDR3 coding sequence is TGCGCCAGCAGCCGGGGACCGTCGTTAGGGACCTCCTACGAGCAGTACTTC. The chain joins TRBV4-1 to TRBJ2-7; TRBD1 or TRBD2 may be the D gene (5 bases each). Germline V gene sequence: CDR1 MGHRA, CDR2 YSYEKL. This CDR3 contains 17 residues. V dropped 4 bases and J dropped 0 bases, with 19 bases sitting between them.

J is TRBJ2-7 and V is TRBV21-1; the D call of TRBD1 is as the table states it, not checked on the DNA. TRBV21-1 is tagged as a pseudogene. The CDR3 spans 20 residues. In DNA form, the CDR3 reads TGTGCCAGCAGCAAAGTAGGGGGGACAGGGGGTGGAACTGCACCTTACGAGCAGTACTTC. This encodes CASSKVGGTGGGTAPYEQYF.

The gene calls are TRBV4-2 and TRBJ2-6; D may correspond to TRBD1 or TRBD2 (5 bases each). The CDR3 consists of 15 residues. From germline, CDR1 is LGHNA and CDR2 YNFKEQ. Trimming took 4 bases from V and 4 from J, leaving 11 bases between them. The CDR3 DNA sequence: TGTGCCAGCAGCCGGGGGACGAGAGGGGCCAACGTCCTGACTTTC. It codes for CASSRGTRGANVLTF.

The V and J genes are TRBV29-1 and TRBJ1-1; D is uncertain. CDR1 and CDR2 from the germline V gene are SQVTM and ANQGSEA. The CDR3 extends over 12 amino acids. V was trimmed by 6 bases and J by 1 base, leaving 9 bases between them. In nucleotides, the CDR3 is TGCAGCGTAGGCAGATCGAACACTGAAGCTTTCTTT. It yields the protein CSVGRSNTEAFF.

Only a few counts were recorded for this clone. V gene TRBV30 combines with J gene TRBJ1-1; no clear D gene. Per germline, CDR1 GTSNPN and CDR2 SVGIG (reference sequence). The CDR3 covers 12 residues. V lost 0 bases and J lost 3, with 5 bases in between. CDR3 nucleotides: TGTGCCTGGAGTGTACTGGACACTGAAGCTTTCTTT. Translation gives CAWSVLDTEAFF.

CDR3 bases: TGTGCCAGCAGTCGTTACAGTTCTGCTAACTATGGCTACACCTTC. This translates into CASSRYSSANYGYTF. V and J are TRBV27 and TRBJ1-2; D unresolved. V was pared by 5 bases and J by 0 bases, with 13 bases between. The V gene's germline CDR1 is MNHEY and CDR2 SMNVEV (reference sequence). The CDR3 spans 15 residues.

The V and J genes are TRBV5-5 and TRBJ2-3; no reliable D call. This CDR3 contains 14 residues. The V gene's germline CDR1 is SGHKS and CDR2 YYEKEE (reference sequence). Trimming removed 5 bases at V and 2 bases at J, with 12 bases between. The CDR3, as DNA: TGTGCCAGCAGGTGGGTGAGACACACAGATACGCAGTATTTT. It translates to CASRWVRHTDTQYF. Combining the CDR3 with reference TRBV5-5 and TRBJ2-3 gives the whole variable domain DAGVTQSPTHLIKTRGQQVTLRCSPISGHKSVSWYQQVLGQGPQFIFQYYEKEERGRGNFPDRFSARQFPNYSSELNVNALLLGDSALYLCASRWVRHTDTQYFGPGTRLTVL.

CDR3 nucleotides: TGTGCCAGCAGCGATAGCAGCGGACAGAACACTGAAGCTTTCTTT. This translates into CASSDSSGQNTEAFF. V is TRBV7-8 and J is TRBJ1-1; D possibly corresponds to TRBD1 (5 bases). Germline CDR1 is SGHVS and CDR2 is FQNEAQ. With 5 bases removed from V and 1 base from J, the gap between germline ends came to 14 bases. This CDR3 has 15 amino acids.

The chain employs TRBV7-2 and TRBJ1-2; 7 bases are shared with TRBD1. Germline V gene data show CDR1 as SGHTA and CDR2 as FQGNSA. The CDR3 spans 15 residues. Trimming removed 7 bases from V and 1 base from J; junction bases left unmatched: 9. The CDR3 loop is CASNHGTVLNYGYTF. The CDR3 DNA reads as TGTGCCAGCAACCATGGGACAGTACTTAACTATGGCTACACCTTC.

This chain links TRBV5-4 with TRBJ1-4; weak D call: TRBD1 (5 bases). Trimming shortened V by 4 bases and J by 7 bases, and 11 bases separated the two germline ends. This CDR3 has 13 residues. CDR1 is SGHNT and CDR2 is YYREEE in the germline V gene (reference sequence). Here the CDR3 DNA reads TGTGCCAGCAGCCCGCGGGACGGTGAAAAACTGTTTTTT. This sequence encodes CASSPRDGEKLFF.

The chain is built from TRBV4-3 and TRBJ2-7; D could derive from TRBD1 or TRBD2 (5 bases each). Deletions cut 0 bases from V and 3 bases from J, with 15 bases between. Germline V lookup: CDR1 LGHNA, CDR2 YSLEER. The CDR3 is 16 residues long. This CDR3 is CASSQDSAGLDYEQYF. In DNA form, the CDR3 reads TGCGCCAGCAGCCAAGATAGCGCAGGGCTCGACTACGAGCAGTACTTC.

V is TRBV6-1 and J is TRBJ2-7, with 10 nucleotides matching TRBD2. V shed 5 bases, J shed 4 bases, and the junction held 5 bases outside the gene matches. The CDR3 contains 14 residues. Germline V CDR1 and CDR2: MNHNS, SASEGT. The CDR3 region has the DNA TGTGCCAGCAGTAAAGGGACTAGCGCTTACGAGCAGTACTTC. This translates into CASSKGTSAYEQYF.

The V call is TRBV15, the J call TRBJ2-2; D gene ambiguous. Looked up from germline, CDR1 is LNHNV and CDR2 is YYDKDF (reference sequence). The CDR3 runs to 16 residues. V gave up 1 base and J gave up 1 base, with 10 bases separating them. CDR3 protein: CATSRGPVQNTGELFF. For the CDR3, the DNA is TGTGCCACCAGCAGAGGTCCAGTCCAGAACACCGGGGAGCTGTTTTTT.

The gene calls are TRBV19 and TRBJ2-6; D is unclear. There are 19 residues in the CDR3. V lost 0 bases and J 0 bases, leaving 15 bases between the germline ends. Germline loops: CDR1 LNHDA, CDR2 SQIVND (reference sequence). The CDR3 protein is CASSIDRDSFFSGANVLTF. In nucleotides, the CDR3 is TGTGCCAGTAGTATAGATAGGGATAGTTTCTTCTCTGGGGCCAACGTCCTGACTTTC.

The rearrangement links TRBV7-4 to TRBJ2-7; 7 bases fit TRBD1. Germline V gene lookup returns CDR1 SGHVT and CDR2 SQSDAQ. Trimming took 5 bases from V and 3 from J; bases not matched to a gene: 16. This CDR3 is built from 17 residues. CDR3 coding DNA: TGTGCCAGCAGCCCCAGGGCCTGGGGGACAGACCTCTACGAGCAGTACTTC. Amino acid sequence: CASSPRAWGTDLYEQYF.

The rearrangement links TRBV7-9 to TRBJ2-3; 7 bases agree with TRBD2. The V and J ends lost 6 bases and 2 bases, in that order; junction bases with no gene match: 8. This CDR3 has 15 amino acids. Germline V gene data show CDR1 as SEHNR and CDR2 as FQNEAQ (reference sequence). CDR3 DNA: TGTGCCAGCAGGAAGGCGGGGGTTGACACAGATACGCAGTATTTT. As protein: CASRKAGVDTDTQYF.

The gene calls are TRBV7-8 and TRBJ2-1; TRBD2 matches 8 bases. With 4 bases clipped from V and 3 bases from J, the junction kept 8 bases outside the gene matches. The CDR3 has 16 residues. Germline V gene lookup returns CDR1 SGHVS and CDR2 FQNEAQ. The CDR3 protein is CASSSVGGGFYNEQFF. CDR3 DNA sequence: TGTGCCAGCAGCTCAGTGGGCGGGGGGTTCTACAATGAGCAGTTCTTC.

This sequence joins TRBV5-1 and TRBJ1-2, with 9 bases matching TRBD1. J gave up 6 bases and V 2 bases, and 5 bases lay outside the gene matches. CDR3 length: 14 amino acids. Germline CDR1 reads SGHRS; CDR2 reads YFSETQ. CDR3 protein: CASSLGQGSHGYTF. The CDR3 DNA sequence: TGCGCCAGCAGCTTAGGACAGGGGTCGCATGGCTACACCTTC.